This T cell receptor (beta chain) was sequenced during a study of Ad26.COV2.S vaccination and SARS-CoV-2 variants. As for treatment: around 19 received Ad26.COV2.S at low or high dose, single or two shots; about 5 received placebo; per-sample allocation not given. Sampling took place 63 days after the first vaccine or placebo injection. Study-wide results and caveats: Comparable non-spike TCR breadth was observed in vaccine and placebo recipients.

Germline-derived CDR1 and CDR2 are SGHDT and YYEEEE. V was shortened by 1 base and J by 0 bases, with 11 bases between the two germline ends. CDR3 length: 16 residues. Produced via immunoSEQ multiplex PCR; TCRdb's table is partial and in-frame only. This sample has approximately 300,000 clones, with 86% found just once. Details on this clone: What it recognizes is unknown.

This specimen was peripheral blood, taken in a trial of Ad26.COV2.S vaccine versus placebo. The TCR was taken from a person between 18 and 65 years old who received the Ad26.COV2.S COVID-19 vaccine or a placebo. This rearrangement joins TRBV5-6 to TRBJ1-3; D is uncertain. In nucleotides, the CDR3 is TGTGCCAGCAGCTTGACGGAAGATTACTCTGGAAACACCATATATTTT. Translated, it gives CASSLTEDYSGNTIYF. The whole variable domain, remainder taken from reference TRBV5-6 and TRBJ1-3, is DAGVTQSPTHLIKTRGQQVTLRCSPKSGHDTVSWYQQALGQGPQFIFQYYEEEERQRGNFPDRFSGHQFPNYSSELNVNALLLGDSALYLCASSLTEDYSGNTIYFGEGSWLTVV.